This record looks at one T cell receptor (beta chain) sequence and its context. CDR1 is LNHDA and CDR2 is SQIVND in the germline V gene (reference sequence). The J segment lost 5 bases and the V segment lost 6 bases, leaving 13 bases of the junction unmatched. This CDR3 spans 16 amino acids. This sample was taken from a study of blood T cell repertoires in COVID-19. Original processing notes: Amplification with reference gene primers provided the estimates of nucleated cell counts. Clones were sequenced by immunoSEQ multiplex PCR, and TCRdb holds only the in-frame ones, with some missing. Clone size and the V and J calls come from that table; the DNA yielded D and trimming. The sample lists about 300,000 clones, around 89% occurring once.

This sequence originates from a man in his late teens or twenties who had recovered from COVID-19. The rearrangement joins TRBV19 to TRBJ1-5; the match to TRBD1 covers 7 bases. Sequencing input: peripheral blood. This CDR3 reads CASSISTGATYQPQHF. The CDR3, as DNA: TGTGCCAGTAGCATTTCTACAGGGGCTACCTATCAGCCCCAGCATTTT.